Listed below are T cell receptor beta chains from one sample, sequenced in a study of cytomegalovirus exposure and HLA in healthy donors. Sequencing was performed with immunoSEQ multiplex PCR; in TCRdb, only in-frame clones are kept and a portion is missing. The data hold just under 75,000 clones, with around 94% observed a single time. Material: PBMCs. Receptors originate from a woman in her late teens or twenties in good health and CMV-seropositive. The CDR3 runs from the conserved cysteine through the conserved F or W. Expanded clones are given a class, and other clones once, few, many or no size at all.

V	length	J	size	CDR3
TRBV25-1	18	TRBJ2-3	once	CASSEYKAGGRGTDTQYF
TRBV18	16	TRBJ1-1	.	CASSPIPTGLNTEAFF
TRBV5-4	13	TRBJ2-7	.	CASSLGQDYEQYF
TRBV5-1	16	TRBJ1-6	once	CASSFQSSSYNSPLHF
TRBV13	17	TRBJ2-7	.	CASSLGTTDRVGYEQYF
TRBV6-4	15	TRBJ2-5	.	CASSKTSGGTETQYF
TRBV10-1	15	TRBJ2-3	.	CASSPRTGSTDTQYF
TRBV5-6	13	TRBJ1-2	.	CASSLPNNYGYTF
TRBV29-1	14	TRBJ2-3	few	CSVVSVGGGDTQYF
TRBV19	14	TRBJ2-1	.	CASSINSYYNEQFF
TRBV7-6	18	TRBJ1-3	once	CASSLGQGNSVSGNTIYF
TRBV5-6	11	TRBJ2-7	.	CASSLGYEQYF
TRBV7-2	14	TRBJ1-3	.	CASGRTSGGNTIYF
TRBV5-1	14	TRBJ1-4	.	CASSERRAQEGLFF
TRBV18	18	TRBJ2-7	.	CASSPLHITGQGGHEQYF
TRBV29-1	15	TRBJ2-3	once	CSVAGSLSGTDTQYF
TRBV19	15	TRBJ1-5	.	CASWTSGTPNQPQHF
TRBV4-2	14	TRBJ1-5	.	CASSQVQGNQPQHF
TRBV20-1	11	TRBJ1-1	.	CSEGGGTEAFF
TRBV4-1	16	TRBJ1-5	.	CASSQPATPVNQPQHF
TRBV2	17	TRBJ2-3	.	CASSEKPSGTRADTQYF
TRBV18	14	TRBJ1-5	.	CASSPQGSNQPQHF
TRBV28	15	TRBJ1-2	.	CASSLVNDRVHGYTF
TRBV11-3	13	TRBJ2-2	.	CASSFQYTGELFF
TRBV9	19	TRBJ2-2	.	CASSVDFTSGRAGFGELFF
TRBV12-2	14	TRBJ2-5	.	CASRSGRGQETQYF
TRBV15	19	TRBJ2-1	.	CATSRDLPRGLASYNEQFF
TRBV7-9	18	TRBJ2-1	once	CASSYKSGGAIRDNEQFF
TRBV30	13	TRBJ1-1	once	CAWSRGGRTEAFF
TRBV2	13	TRBJ1-5	few	CASMDRGGQPQHF
TRBV7-8	17	TRBJ1-3	.	CASSPRRRESSGNTIYF
TRBV5-1	15	TRBJ2-4	.	CASSEQGAQGNIQYF
TRBV5-1	15	TRBJ1-6	.	CASSISTGGSSPLHF
TRBV7-3	16	TRBJ2-5	.	CASSFSGTGGRETQYF
TRBV28	11	TRBJ2-5	once	CASSILAGKYF
TRBV19	14	TRBJ2-5	.	CASSQTSAQETQYF
TRBV28	15	TRBJ2-7	.	CASSLDYRRTHEQYF
TRBV2	15	TRBJ2-2	.	CASSPRGHNTGELFF
TRBV6-1	15	TRBJ1-3	.	CASSEANRGLDTIYF
TRBV28	14	TRBJ1-2	.	CASSLRQGDYGYTF
TRBV5-4	14	TRBJ1-6	.	CASSLRLNNSPLHF
TRBV30	14	TRBJ2-2	.	CAWGAGENTGELFF
TRBV7-9	16	TRBJ1-5	.	CASSLERGYGNQPQHF
TRBV7-6	13	TRBJ2-1	.	CASSLGPKYEQFF
TRBV18	15	TRBJ1-2	.	CASSPAQDLNYGYTF
TRBV7-9	15	TRBJ2-5	.	CASSPDRGKQETQYF
TRBV27	17	TRBJ2-3	.	CASSLGLSGRYQDTQYF
TRBV7-9	16	TRBJ2-6	.	CAIGAGKTSGANVLTF
TRBV29-1	14	TRBJ2-5	once	CSVAATGGVETQYF
TRBV27	15	TRBJ1-1	.	CASRRQGDMNTEAFF
TRBV19	12	TRBJ1-2	.	CASSIGGEGYTF
TRBV5-1	20	TRBJ2-7	.	CASSLILPGLAGGPSYEQYF
TRBV4-3	14	TRBJ1-2	.	CASSRKQGSSGYTF
TRBV28	15	TRBJ2-1	.	CASSLPGQPYNEQFF
TRBV29-1	14	TRBJ2-5	.	CSVPPGAYQETQYF
TRBV9	16	TRBJ2-2	.	CASTPARKKNTGELFF
TRBV6-1	14	TRBJ2-7	.	CASSRTGTSYEQYF
TRBV28	14	TRBJ1-2	.	CASSSLGGRDGYTF
TRBV19	15	TRBJ1-6	.	CASSIGTSGGSPLHF